This passage covers 7 T cell receptor beta chains from one sample sequenced in a study of shared clonotypes between healthy human individuals. Data came from immunoSEQ multiplex PCR; TCRdb stores just in-frame clones and leaves some out. The data contain 450,000 to 600,000 clones, around three quarters of them singletons. The source material was PBMCs. The source is a woman aged 40-49 years in good health. Some clones in this sample may be carry-over from other donors' samples.

The chain links TRBV10-1 to TRBJ2-3; maybe TRBD2 (6 bases). Trimming pared 3 bases from V and 6 bases from J, leaving 13 bases between. The germline CDR1 and CDR2 sequences are WNHNN and SYGVQD (reference sequence). This CDR3 comprises 14 residues. The CDR3 coding sequence is TGCGCCAGCAGTGATAAACTAGCAACCGATACGCAGTATTTT. Its translation: CASSDKLATDTQYF.

Worth noting for this clone: Just one base apart from a much larger clone, this may be a read error. The chain uses TRBV9 and TRBJ1-5, with D maybe TRBD1 (5 bases). This CDR3 contains 15 residues. Germline-derived CDR1 and CDR2 are SGDLS and YYNGEE. Trimming pared 4 bases from V and 6 bases from J, leaving 17 bases between. CDR3 protein: CASSSRPGGGQPQHF. DNA for the CDR3: TGTGCCAGCAGCTCCCGCCCGGGGGGAGGTCAGCCCCAGCATTTT.

The DNA of the CDR3 is TGTGCCAGCAGCCAAGGGATCGGGGAGCTGTTTTTT. Translation gives CASSQGIGELFF. This chain uses TRBV4-2 with TRBJ2-2; D is undetermined. The V gene's germline CDR1 is LGHNA and CDR2 YNFKEQ. V lost 1 base and J 7 bases, leaving 4 bases between the germline ends. The CDR3 contains 12 residues.

The table lists this clone with a few counts. The chain links TRBV7-9 to TRBJ2-1, with D perhaps being TRBD1 or TRBD2 (5 bases each). CDR3 length: 13 residues. CDR1 and CDR2 (germline): SEHNR, FQNEAQ (reference sequence). V lost 2 bases, J lost 10 bases, and 12 bases lay in between. The chain's CDR3 is CASSLSGAREQFF. The CDR3 nucleotides read TGTGCCAGCAGCTTATCCGGGGCAAGGGAGCAGTTCTTC.

Of note for this clone: A much more abundant neighbour one base away suggests this may be a read error. The chain recombines TRBV7-9 with TRBJ1-5; tentative D call: TRBD1 (5 bases). Germline V gives CDR1 SEHNR, CDR2 FQNEAQ (reference sequence). Deletions cut 0 bases from V and 2 bases from J, with 5 bases between. The CDR3 runs 14 residues. The CDR3 DNA is TGTGCCAGCAGCTTAGCAGGGGGCAATCAGCCCCAGCATTTT. Translated: CASSLAGGNQPQHF.

This clone has a handful of counts. J is TRBJ1-5 and V is TRBV7-9, with D unclear. Looked up from germline, CDR1 is SEHNR and CDR2 is FQNEAQ (reference sequence). This CDR3 has 13 amino acids. The V end lost 4 bases, the J end lost 4 bases, and 8 bases lay between the germline ends. The CDR3 sequence: CASSSTGNQPQHF. CDR3 nucleotide sequence: TGTGCCAGCAGCTCTACCGGGAATCAGCCCCAGCATTTT. Full variable domain (outside the CDR3, taken from reference TRBV7-9 and TRBJ1-5): DTGVSQNPRHKITKRGQNVTFRCDPISEHNRLYWYRQTLGQGPEFLTYFQNEAQLEKSRLLSDRFSAERPKGSFSTLEIQRTEQGDSAMYLCASSSTGNQPQHFGDGTRLSIL.

The CDR3 bases are TGTGCCAGCCGCTCCGTCTCGGGCTACACAGATACGCAGTATTTT. This sequence encodes CASRSVSGYTDTQYF. This sequence joins TRBV27 and TRBJ2-3; D ambiguous. This CDR3 region has 15 residues. V lost 8 bases and J lost 2, with 17 bases in between. CDR1 and CDR2 (germline): MNHEY, SMNVEV (reference sequence).